Following are 18 T cell receptor beta chains from one sample sequenced in a study of technical replicates of blood from a few donors (dated by TCRdb to about 2017). Library generation was performed with the immunoSEQ multiplex PCR assay. Sourced from immuneACCESS, this table was stored by TCRdb with only in-frame sequences that have V and J called. A share of the clones is absent; for the studies checked, an unresolved V gene accounts for under half, and the remainder has no known explanation. Counted in this sample were around 60,000 clones; 92% of them appeared once. The top ten clonotypes cover about 4.6% of the sample. Specimen: PBMCs. Receptor source: a human donor in good health. Some clones in this sample may be carry-over from other donors' samples.

This sequence joins TRBV30 and TRBJ2-3; TRBD2 is a possible D gene (5 bases). Germline CDR1 is GTSNPN and CDR2 is SVGIG (reference sequence). Between the trimmed V and J ends, which lost 5 bases and 6 bases, there was a span of 9 bases. The CDR3 sequence is 11 residues long. The CDR3 DNA follows: TGTGCCTGGTCCGGCGGGGATACGCAGTATTTT. It is translated as CAWSGGDTQYF.

V gene TRBV15 combines with J gene TRBJ2-1, with 13 nucleotides matching TRBD2. Trimming removed 1 base from V and 9 bases from J; junction bases left unmatched: 3. The V gene's germline CDR1 is LNHNV and CDR2 YYDKDF (reference sequence). This CDR3 is built from 15 residues. The CDR3 DNA reads as TGTGCCACCAGCAGAGGGACTAGCGGGAGTACTGAGCAGTTCTTC. This encodes CATSRGTSGSTEQFF. The variable domain in full, with the rest retrieved from reference TRBV15 and TRBJ2-1, is DAMVIQNPRYQVTQFGKPVTLSCSQTLNHNVMYWYQQKSSQAPKLLFHYYDKDFNNEADTPDNFQSRRPNTSFCFLDIRSPGLGDTAMYLCATSRGTSGSTEQFFGPGTRLTVL.

This clone was found once. This sequence joins TRBV2 and TRBJ2-2; tentative D call: TRBD2 (7 bases). The germline CDR1 and CDR2 sequences are SNHLY and FYNNEI. This CDR3 is built from 15 residues. Trimming stripped 9 bases from V and 5 bases from J, with 19 bases between. This CDR3 is CASLSGGGATGELFF. The DNA for the CDR3 is TGTGCCAGTCTGAGTGGAGGGGGGGCTACCGGGGAGCTGTTTTTT. Based on the CDR3 plus reference TRBV2 and TRBJ2-2, the full variable domain is EPEVTQTPSHQVTQMGQEVILRCVPISNHLYFYWYRQILGQKVEFLVSFYNNEISEKSEIFDDQFSVERPDGSNFTLKIRSTKLEDSAMYFCASLSGGGATGELFFGEGSRLTVL.

The V gene is TRBV2, the J gene TRBJ1-2, with 7 bases matching TRBD1. This CDR3 has 14 residues. Germline lookup yields CDR1 SNHLY and CDR2 FYNNEI. The J segment lost 8 bases and the V segment lost 6 bases, leaving 12 bases of the junction unmatched. CDR3 in amino acids: CASRDRSGTEGYTF. CDR3 coding DNA: TGTGCCAGCAGAGACCGATCCGGGACAGAAGGCTACACCTTC. Drawing the rest from reference TRBV2 and TRBJ1-2, the complete variable domain is EPEVTQTPSHQVTQMGQEVILRCVPISNHLYFYWYRQILGQKVEFLVSFYNNEISEKSEIFDDQFSVERPDGSNFTLKIRSTKLEDSAMYFCASRDRSGTEGYTFGSGTRLTVV.

Concerning this clone: The junction differs from germline at one of its ends, possibly a read error. The chain links TRBV5-1 to TRBJ2-7, with a weak D call TRBD1 (6 bases). There are 14 residues in the CDR3. Germline CDR1 and CDR2: SGHRS and YFSETQ. The CDR3 loop is CASSHGDISFEQYF. DNA of the CDR3: TGCGCCAGCAGCCATGGGGACATCTCCTTCGAGCAGTACTTC.

The chain uses TRBV27 and TRBJ2-5; 7 bases fit TRBD1. Germline assignment: CDR1 MNHEY and CDR2 SMNVEV (reference sequence). This CDR3 contains 14 residues. With V trimmed by 5 bases and J by 4 bases, 7 bases remained unmatched. CDR3 bases: TGTGCCAGCAGTAGACAGGGTCTTGGAGAGACCCAGTACTTC. This translates into CASSRQGLGETQYF.

The rearrangement uses TRBV4-3 and TRBJ2-1; tentative D call: TRBD2 (5 bases). Germline values: CDR1 LGHNA, CDR2 YSLEER. The V gene lost 0 bases and the J gene lost 8 bases, with 11 bases spanning the gap. The CDR3 length is 14 residues. CDR3 bases: TGCGCCAGCAGCCAAGAAGGGAGAATGGATGAGCAGTTCTTC. Translation gives CASSQEGRMDEQFF.

The chain uses TRBV7-9 and TRBJ2-2; D might be TRBD1 (5 bases). Germline values: CDR1 SEHNR, CDR2 FQNEAQ (reference sequence). V shed 5 bases and J shed 4 bases, with 14 bases lying between them. The CDR3 consists of 15 residues. The CDR3 coding sequence is TGTGCCAGCAGCCCCAACCAGGGTGGCACCGGGGAGCTGTTTTTT. Its protein is CASSPNQGGTGELFF.

The rearrangement uses TRBV19 and TRBJ1-4; 9 bases map to TRBD1. The CDR3 is 15 residues long. V gave up 6 bases and J gave up 4 bases; unmatched junction bases: 6. The germline gives CDR1 LNHDA, CDR2 SQIVND (reference sequence). The CDR3 DNA reads TGTGCCAGTAGACTGGGGACAGGGTATAATGAAAAACTGTTTTTT. Its protein is CASRLGTGYNEKLFF. The entire variable domain, with the rest obtained from reference TRBV19 and TRBJ1-4, is as follows: DGGITQSPKYLFRKEGQNVTLSCEQNLNHDAMYWYRQDPGQGLRLIYYSQIVNDFQKGDIAEGYSVSREKKESFPLTVTSAQKNPTAFYLCASRLGTGYNEKLFFGSGTQLSVL.

DNA of the CDR3: TGTGCCAGCAGCAAAACTACAGGGTTCCCCTACAATGAGCAGTTCTTC. This gives the protein CASSKTTGFPYNEQFF. The J gene is TRBJ2-1, the V gene TRBV7-9; maybe TRBD1 (6 bases). This CDR3 has 16 residues. Trimming removed 5 bases at V and 2 bases at J, with 16 bases between. Germline values: CDR1 SEHNR, CDR2 FQNEAQ (reference sequence).

The chain links TRBV7-2 to TRBJ2-7; D is possibly TRBD1 (6 bases). Deletions cut 5 bases from V and 3 bases from J, with 8 bases between. Germline V gives CDR1 SGHTA, CDR2 FQGNSA. The CDR3 loop spans 12 amino acids. CDR3 amino acids: CASSVTGYEQYF. In DNA form, the CDR3 reads TGTGCCAGCAGCGTGACAGGCTACGAGCAGTACTTC.

The rearrangement links TRBV4-2 to TRBJ2-3; 10 bases line up with TRBD1. Germline V gene lookup returns CDR1 LGHNA and CDR2 YNFKEQ. The J segment lost 3 bases and the V segment lost 3 bases, leaving 3 bases of the junction unmatched. The CDR3 covers 15 residues. The CDR3 region is CASSQGTGETDTQYF. The CDR3 DNA is TGTGCCAGCAGCCAGGGGACAGGGGAAACAGATACGCAGTATTTT.

The gene calls are TRBV5-8 and TRBJ1-1; D perhaps matches TRBD1 (5 bases). The germline V gene encodes CDR1 SGHTS and CDR2 YDEGEE. V gave up 4 bases and J gave up 1 base, with 14 bases separating them. This CDR3 is 15 amino acids long. CDR3 nucleotides: TGTGCCAGCAGCAGGGAGGGGCCGAAGAACACTGAAGCTTTCTTT. This translates into CASSREGPKNTEAFF.

The chain couples TRBV7-2 to TRBJ2-7; a possible D gene is TRBD2 (5 bases). Germline V gene lookup returns CDR1 SGHTA and CDR2 FQGNSA. The V end was cut by 5 bases, the J end by 7 bases, with 15 bases between. The CDR3 runs to 13 residues. As DNA, the CDR3 is TGTGCCAGCAGCCCTCGAGCACCGGGGGAGCAGTACTTC. Its protein is CASSPRAPGEQYF.

The rearrangement links TRBV7-7 to TRBJ2-2; TRBD1 aligns across 9 bases. This CDR3 has 15 residues. J lost 5 bases, V lost 10 bases, and 11 bases had no gene match. CDR1 and CDR2 (germline): SSHAT, FNYEAQ (reference sequence). The chain's CDR3 is CAIHAGTGRTGELFF. The CDR3 coding sequence is TGTGCCATCCATGCTGGGACAGGGAGGACCGGGGAGCTGTTTTTT.

CDR3 region: CASSRGQEGGYTF. The CDR3 DNA sequence: TGTGCCAGCAGCCGAGGACAGGAAGGGGGCTACACCTTC. The rearrangement joins TRBV6-5 to TRBJ1-2; 7 bases agree with TRBD1. CDR1 is MNHEY, CDR2 SVGAGI, per germline. The CDR3 loop spans 13 amino acids. V dropped 6 bases and J dropped 8; count of bases not matched to a gene: 9.

CDR3 DNA: TGTGCCAGCAGTTCGCGAGAGGGTGCTCTTTTTGGAAACACCATATATTTT. Its protein is CASSSREGALFGNTIYF. The rearrangement joins TRBV5-5 to TRBJ1-3; D unresolved. The germline gives CDR1 SGHKS, CDR2 YYEKEE (reference sequence). This CDR3 is built from 17 residues. Trimming pared 5 bases from V and 3 bases from J, leaving 21 bases between.

The V call is TRBV11-2, the J call TRBJ2-2; 9 bases are shared with TRBD1. V was pared by 5 bases and J by 7 bases, with 8 bases of the junction left unmatched. Germline loops: CDR1 SGHAT, CDR2 FQNNGV. The CDR3 extends over 15 amino acids. In DNA form, the CDR3 reads TGTGCCAGCAGCGCCGCGGGACAGGGTGACGGGGAGCTGTTTTTT. Encoded protein: CASSAAGQGDGELFF.